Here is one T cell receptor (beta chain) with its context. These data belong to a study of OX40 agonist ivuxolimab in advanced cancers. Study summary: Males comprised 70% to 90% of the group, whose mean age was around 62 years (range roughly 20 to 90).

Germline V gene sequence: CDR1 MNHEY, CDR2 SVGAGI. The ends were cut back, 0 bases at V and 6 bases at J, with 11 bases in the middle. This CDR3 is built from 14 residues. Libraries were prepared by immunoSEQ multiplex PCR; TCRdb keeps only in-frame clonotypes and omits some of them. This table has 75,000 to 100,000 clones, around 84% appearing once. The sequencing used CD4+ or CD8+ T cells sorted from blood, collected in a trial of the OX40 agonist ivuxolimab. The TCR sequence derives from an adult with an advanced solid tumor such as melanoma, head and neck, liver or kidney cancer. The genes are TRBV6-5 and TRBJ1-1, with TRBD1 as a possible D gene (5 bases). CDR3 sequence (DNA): TGTGCCAGCAGTTACTCTGGCCGGGGCGCTGAAGCTTTCTTT. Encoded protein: CASSYSGRGAEAFF.